The 28 T cell receptor beta chains presented below share a single source sample, sequenced in a study of blood T cells in healthy people across ages. With a J-beta primer mix and a sample-barcoded 5' primer, a second PCR ran roughly 6 to 11 cycles. TCRdb re-called the 5' RACE reads through MiXCR, storing one row per CDR3 protein. The table shows fewer than 2 million distinct CDR3 sequences, with about two fifths occurring only once. What was sequenced was blood. These TCRs come from a human donor in good health.

The V call is TRBV29-1, the J call TRBJ1-1; no clear D. There are 11 residues in the CDR3. V gave up 5 bases and J gave up 4 bases, with 8 bases separating them. CDR1 SQVTM and CDR2 ANQGSEA come from the germline V gene. The CDR3 loop is CSVQTITEAFF. CDR3 nucleotides: TGCAGCGTTCAGACAATCACTGAAGCTTTCTTT.

The genes are TRBV12-3 or TRBV12-4 and TRBJ1-2; D remains unclear. CDR3 length equals 12 residues. V lost 5 bases and J lost 8, with 12 bases in between. CDR3 sequence reads: CASSRVWEGYTF. The CDR3 nucleotides read TGTGCCAGCAGTCGGGTGTGGGAGGGCTACACCTTC.

The chain couples TRBV2 to TRBJ2-1; 11 nucleotides match TRBD1. Germline V CDR1 and CDR2: SNHLY, FYNNEI. V dropped 7 bases and J dropped 8; count of bases not matched to a gene: 10. The CDR3 loop spans 15 amino acids. DNA of the CDR3: TGTGCCAGCATCCCGGGACAGGGGGGGATGGATGAGCAGTTCTTC. Its translation is CASIPGQGGMDEQFF.

The gene calls are TRBV7-9 and TRBJ1-2, with a weak D call TRBD1 (5 bases). Germline V gene lookup returns CDR1 SEHNR and CDR2 FQNEAQ (reference sequence). With 3 bases removed from V and 5 bases from J, the gap between germline ends came to 16 bases. The CDR3 spans 15 residues. CDR3 sequence (DNA): TGTGCCAGCAGCTTCATGGACCCCCGGACATATGGCTACACCTTC. Translated: CASSFMDPRTYGYTF.

The chain recombines TRBV14 with TRBJ2-7; 8 bases line up with TRBD1. V lost 2 bases to trimming and J lost 3 bases; unmatched junction nucleotides: 6. Germline V CDR1 and CDR2: SGHDN, FVKESK. CDR3 length equals 15 residues. The CDR3 coding sequence is TGTGCCAGCAGCCAAAGGACAGGGCCGTACTACGAGCAGTACTTC. Protein: CASSQRTGPYYEQYF.

This chain links TRBV29-1 with TRBJ1-1; D is uncertain. This CDR3 contains 10 residues. Germline CDR1 SQVTM, CDR2 ANQGSEA. The CDR3 coding sequence is TGCGGCGCAATACTCACTGAAGCTTTCTTT. Encoded protein: CGAILTEAFF. Together with reference TRBV29-1 and TRBJ1-1, the CDR3 gives the full variable domain: SAVISQKPSRDICQRGTSLTIQCQVDSQVTMMFWYRQQPGQSLTLIATANQGSEATYESGFVIDKFPISRPNLTFSTLTVSNMSPEDSSIYLCGAILTEAFFGQGTRLTVV.

The CDR3 spells CASSLDRAVGTAPNTGELFF. The CDR3 nucleotides are TGTGCCAGCAGCTTAGACAGGGCGGTCGGAACCGCGCCGAACACCGGGGAGCTGTTTTTT. The rearrangement links TRBV11-2 to TRBJ2-2; tentative D call: TRBD1 (5 bases). V was shortened by 0 bases and J by 0 bases, with 20 bases between the two germline ends. CDR1 and CDR2 from the germline V gene are SGHAT and FQNNGV. The CDR3 has 20 residues.

CDR3: CASSLPGTRRSTYEQYF. The CDR3 DNA is TGTGCCAGCAGCTTACCCGGGACTAGGAGGAGTACCTACGAGCAGTACTTC. V gene TRBV7-2 combines with J gene TRBJ2-7; 8 bases fit TRBD2. This CDR3 region has 17 residues. Germline CDR1 is SGHTA and CDR2 is FQGNSA. J lost 2 bases, V lost 2 bases, and 11 bases had no gene match.

A note on this clonotype: This likely came from a read error, as a far larger clone is one base away. This rearrangement joins TRBV7-2 to TRBJ2-7; D is uncertain. The CDR3 runs to 12 residues. Deletions cut 1 base from V and 3 bases from J, with 4 bases between. Per germline, CDR1 SGHTA and CDR2 FQGNSA. The CDR3 reads CTSSLGNYEQYF. CDR3 sequence (DNA): TGTACCAGCAGCTTAGGGAACTACGAGCAGTACTTC. Full variable domain (rest looked up from reference TRBV7-2 and TRBJ2-7): GAGVSQSPSNKVTEKGKDVELRCDPISGHTALYWYRQSLGQGLEFLIYFQGNSAPDKSGLPSDRFSAERTGGSVSTLTIQRTQQEDSAVYLCTSSLGNYEQYFGPGTRLTVT.

This rearrangement joins TRBV4-2 to TRBJ1-4, with a weak D call TRBD1 (6 bases). CDR1 and CDR2 (germline): LGHNA, YNFKEQ. The CDR3 spans 14 residues. Trimming removed 6 bases from V and 8 bases from J, with 16 bases in between. CDR3 DNA sequence: TGTGCCAGCAGTCGAGACAGGCCCGGGGAAAAACTGTTTTTT. Amino acid sequence: CASSRDRPGEKLFF.

The chain's CDR3 is CASSLRDRYRTDTQYF. The CDR3 coding sequence is TGTGCCAGCAGTCTCCGGGACAGGTACCGCACAGATACGCAGTATTTT. The chain links TRBV12-3 or TRBV12-4 to TRBJ2-3, with 8 bases lining up with TRBD1. V shed 5 bases and J 1 base; nucleotides not matched to a gene: 8. The length of the CDR3 is 16 residues.

This chain links TRBV7-2 with TRBJ1-3, with 9 positions matching TRBD1. Germline CDR1 reads SGHTA; CDR2 reads FQGNSA. V shed 5 bases and J 0 bases; nucleotides not matched to a gene: 8. This CDR3 comprises 17 residues. For the CDR3, the DNA is TGTGCCAGCAGCCCTGTCCTGACAGGGGGCTCTGGAAACACCATATATTTT. It is translated as CASSPVLTGGSGNTIYF.

The V and J genes are TRBV7-8 and TRBJ2-3, with D perhaps TRBD1 (6 bases). Between the trimmed V and J ends, which lost 0 bases and 4 bases, there was a span of 11 bases. The CDR3 loop spans 15 amino acids. CDR1 and CDR2 (germline): SGHVS, FQNEAQ. The CDR3 coding sequence is TGTGCCAGCAGCTTAGCGGGGGCTACGTCAGATACGCAGTATTTT. Translation gives CASSLAGATSDTQYF.

This chain uses TRBV28 with TRBJ2-3; D may be TRBD2 (7 bases). The V end lost 1 base, the J end lost 8 bases, and 10 bases lay between the germline ends. Looked up from germline, CDR1 is MDHEN and CDR2 is SYDVKM. The CDR3 sequence is 13 residues long. CDR3 in amino acids: CASSLFGGRTQYF. The CDR3 nucleotides read TGTGCCAGCAGTTTATTCGGGGGGCGTACGCAGTATTTT.

V gene TRBV29-1 combines with J gene TRBJ1-3; 7 bases agree with TRBD1. The CDR3 contains 13 residues. Germline CDR1 SQVTM, CDR2 ANQGSEA. Trimming took 7 bases from V and 0 from J; bases not matched to a gene: 3. The CDR3 here is CSAEGASGNTIYF. The CDR3 bases are TGCAGCGCCGAGGGGGCCTCTGGAAACACCATATATTTT.

The sample holds a few counts of this clonotype. The chain joins TRBV7-2 to TRBJ2-1; D is unresolved. Germline-derived CDR1 and CDR2 are SGHTA and FQGNSA. Deletions cut 5 bases from V and 3 bases from J, with 5 bases between. CDR3 size: 12 residues. The CDR3 loop reads CASSAFYNEQFF. CDR3 coding DNA: TGTGCCAGCAGCGCCTTCTACAATGAGCAGTTCTTC.

The J gene is TRBJ1-1, the V gene TRBV4-2; maybe TRBD1 (5 bases). The CDR3 loop spans 15 amino acids. Germline CDR1 and CDR2: LGHNA and YNFKEQ. V was shortened by 6 bases and J by 2 bases, with 16 bases between the two germline ends. The CDR3 DNA reads TGTGCCAGCAGTTCGGGGGATGGAGTTAACACTGAAGCTTTCTTT. Translated: CASSSGDGVNTEAFF.

This clonotype has ten or more counts. A read error may produce the germline difference seen at one junction end. J is TRBJ1-5 and V is TRBV5-1; D gene unclear. Germline lookup yields CDR1 SGHRS and CDR2 YFSETQ. This CDR3 is built from 14 residues. The CDR3 here is CASSLEPGNQPQHF. Here the CDR3 DNA reads TGTGCCAGCAGCTTAGAACCGGGGAATCAGCCCCAGCATTTT.

The genes are TRBV20-1 and TRBJ2-1; the D is unclear. The CDR3 has 14 amino acids. V was trimmed by 3 bases and J by 4 bases, leaving 13 bases between them. Germline CDR1 reads DFQATT; CDR2 reads SNEGSKA (reference sequence). The CDR3 loop is CSASNRGFYNEQFF. The CDR3 nucleotides read TGCAGTGCTAGCAACAGAGGCTTTTACAATGAGCAGTTCTTC.

This rearrangement joins TRBV20-1 to TRBJ1-2; the D gene is possibly TRBD1 (6 bases). Germline CDR1 DFQATT, CDR2 SNEGSKA (reference sequence). The CDR3 runs to 13 residues. The ends were cut back, 2 bases at V and 4 bases at J, with 11 bases in the middle. The CDR3 sequence: CSARYRDAYGYTF. CDR3 DNA sequence: TGCAGTGCTAGATACAGGGACGCCTATGGCTACACCTTC.

The gene calls are TRBV19 and TRBJ2-5; D not resolved. The germline CDR1 and CDR2 sequences are LNHDA and SQIVND (reference sequence). The ends were cut back, 5 bases at V and 5 bases at J, with 12 bases in the middle. This CDR3 has 13 amino acids. CDR3 loop: CASSGVRQETQYF. CDR3 bases: TGTGCCAGTAGTGGTGTTCGCCAGGAGACCCAGTACTTC.

In regard to this clonotype: The junction and the germline gene differ at one end; a read error may be behind it. V usage is TRBV29-1 and J usage is TRBJ2-7; D might be TRBD2 (7 bases). Germline loops: CDR1 SQVTM, CDR2 ANQGSEA. The CDR3 is made up of 15 amino acids. The CDR3 bases are TGCAGCGTTGAAAGGGAGGGGGGGACCATCTACGGGCAGTACTTC. This gives the protein CSVEREGGTIYGQYF.

There are a few counts of this clonotype. V and J are TRBV28 and TRBJ2-5, with D hard to call. The CDR3 length is 14 residues. Between the trimmed V and J ends, which lost 3 bases and 5 bases, there was a span of 13 bases. Germline V gene data show CDR1 as MDHEN and CDR2 as SYDVKM. CDR3 DNA sequence: TGTGCCAGCAGTTTCGTTGGCGCCCAGGAGACCCAGTACTTC. Its protein is CASSFVGAQETQYF.

This chain connects TRBV29-1 to TRBJ2-7; D possibly corresponds to TRBD2 (6 bases). Germline-derived CDR1 and CDR2 are SQVTM and ANQGSEA. CDR3 length equals 13 residues. The V gene lost 6 bases and the J gene lost 0 bases, with 12 bases spanning the gap. DNA of the CDR3: TGCAGCGTGGGGACTCGAAACTCCTACGAGCAGTACTTC. As protein: CSVGTRNSYEQYF.

The chain couples TRBV6-5 to TRBJ2-5; D possibly corresponds to TRBD2 (6 bases). This CDR3 region has 14 residues. CDR1 and CDR2 (germline): MNHEY, SVGAGI. V was shortened by 6 bases and J by 4 bases, with 15 bases between the two germline ends. CDR3 loop: CASSPDGGLETQYF. Written as DNA, the CDR3 is TGTGCCAGCAGCCCCGATGGGGGGTTAGAGACCCAGTACTTC.

This sequence joins TRBV6-5 and TRBJ1-2; possibly TRBD1 for D (5 bases). With 1 base removed from V and 7 bases from J, the gap between germline ends came to 13 bases. Germline V gene sequence: CDR1 MNHEY, CDR2 SVGAGI. The CDR3 has 14 amino acids. CDR3 nucleotides: TGTGCCAGCAGTTACTGGGGGGGGTCCGGTGGCTACACCTTC. This encodes CASSYWGGSGGYTF.

The chain is built from TRBV10-3 and TRBJ2-5, with D unresolved. Germline CDR1 reads ENHRY; CDR2 reads SYGVKD. With 6 bases removed from V and 5 bases from J, the gap between germline ends came to 13 bases. The CDR3 has 13 residues. The CDR3 sequence is CAISSPTAETQYF. The CDR3 DNA follows: TGTGCCATCAGCAGCCCCACCGCGGAGACCCAGTACTTC.

J is TRBJ1-5 and V is TRBV20-1, with D perhaps TRBD1 (6 bases). This CDR3 contains 14 residues. The V end lost 6 bases, the J end lost 7 bases, and 19 bases lay between the germline ends. CDR1 is DFQATT and CDR2 is SNEGSKA in the germline V gene (reference sequence). The CDR3 nucleotides are TGCAGTGCCAAAAACCGTAACAGGGCGCAGCCCCAGCATTTT. Protein product: CSAKNRNRAQPQHF.